These 6 T cell receptor beta chains were sequenced from one sample in a study of blood T cell repertoires in COVID-19. Measured with immunoSEQ multiplex PCR; TCRdb has only the in-frame clones, and not every one. The sample carries around 210,000 clones, over 60% recorded once. Sequencing was done on a sample of peripheral blood. The source of these receptors is a woman between 65 and 79 years old with acute or convalescent COVID-19.

The gene calls are TRBV25-1 and TRBJ2-7; D possibly corresponds to TRBD2 (5 bases). CDR1 and CDR2 (germline): MGHDK, SYGVNS. This CDR3 comprises 13 residues. V was trimmed by 2 bases and J by 4 bases, leaving 9 bases between them. CDR3 coding DNA: TGTGCCAGCAGTGAACCGGGAACGTACGAGCAGTACTTC. This encodes CASSEPGTYEQYF.

V and J are TRBV3-1 (or the pseudogene TRBV3-2) and TRBJ1-4; D is ambiguous. This CDR3 is 15 amino acids long. Between the trimmed V and J ends, which lost 3 bases and 4 bases, there was a span of 12 bases. The germline V gene encodes CDR1 LGHDT and CDR2 YNNKEL (reference sequence). The CDR3 protein is CASSHRTGVNEKLFF. The CDR3 nucleotides read TGTGCCAGCAGCCATAGAACCGGTGTTAATGAAAAACTGTTTTTT.

This clone was seen more than once but under ten times. The V call is TRBV12-3 or TRBV12-4, the J call TRBJ2-5, with 7 bases fitting TRBD1. The CDR3 has 12 residues. V shed 6 bases and J 5 bases; nucleotides not matched to a gene: 3. This CDR3 reads CASRSTGETQYF. The CDR3 coding sequence is TGTGCCAGCAGGTCGACAGGGGAGACCCAGTACTTC.

The chain combines TRBV6-2 or TRBV6-3 with TRBJ2-7; 9 bases fit TRBD2. The J segment lost 7 bases and the V segment lost 5 bases, leaving 6 bases of the junction unmatched. CDR1 is MNHEY, CDR2 SVGEGT, per germline. This CDR3 is 13 amino acids long. In DNA form, the CDR3 reads TGTGCCAGCAGTCGCGGGAGGGCCTGGGAGCAGTACTTC. It encodes CASSRGRAWEQYF.

CDR3 coding DNA: TGTGCCAGCAGTTTAGCGGGAGGGCCTCGCACAGATACGCAGTATTTT. Residues: CASSLAGGPRTDTQYF. The chain recombines TRBV28 with TRBJ2-3; 9 positions agree with TRBD2. This CDR3 comprises 16 residues. J gave up 1 base and V 2 bases, and 4 bases lay outside the gene matches. Germline V CDR1 and CDR2: MDHEN, SYDVKM.

This chain links TRBV5-1 with TRBJ2-5; tentative D call: TRBD1 (5 bases). CDR1 is SGHRS, CDR2 YFSETQ, per germline. Trimming pared 2 bases from V and 7 bases from J, leaving 18 bases between. This CDR3 contains 15 residues. CDR3 sequence reads: CASSLGPQGVGTQYF. Here the CDR3 DNA reads TGCGCCAGCAGCTTAGGCCCGCAGGGTGTGGGGACCCAGTACTTC.